Listed here are 2 T cell receptor beta chains from one sample, sequenced in a study of T-cell reconstitution after alpha-beta-depleted transplantation in children. During its preparation, the TCRbeta library received unique molecular identifiers. TCRdb reprocessed the PCR reads with MiXCR, giving one entry per CDR3 protein. Here the sample spans hundreds of thousands of distinct CDR3 sequences, approximately 17% being singletons. The specimen was PBMCs from the stem cell graft donor, collected from the stem cell graft. The receptors here all came from a human donor who donated a stem cell graft to a child with acute myeloid leukemia.

Details on this clonotype: A read error may be the cause here, since a much bigger clone is one base away. This chain uses TRBV20-1 with TRBJ2-1; 7 nucleotides line up with TRBD1. V gave up 4 bases and J gave up 4 bases; unmatched junction bases: 7. The CDR3 sequence is 14 residues long. The germline V gene has CDR1 DFQATT and CDR2 SNEGSKA (reference sequence). The CDR3 reads CSATPRDSYNEQFF. The DNA of the CDR3 is TGCAGTGCTACGCCCCGGGACAGTTACAATGAGCAGTTCTTC.

The table lists this clonotype with a few counts. The chain uses TRBV6-1 and TRBJ1-2, with 8 bases lining up with TRBD1. V was clipped by 5 bases and J by 4 bases; unmatched bases: 6. Germline CDR1 reads MNHNS; CDR2 reads SASEGT. The CDR3 runs 14 residues. For the CDR3, the DNA is TGTGCCAGCAGTCGAACAGGGGGATTCTATGGCTACACCTTC. Protein product: CASSRTGGFYGYTF.